Listed below are T cell receptor beta chains from one sample, sequenced in a study of technical replicates of blood from several donors. The protocol was immunoSEQ multiplex PCR, while the TCRdb copy is restricted to in-frame clones and leaves out a portion. Here the sample spans 70,000 to 90,000 clones, around 90% being singletons. Sequenced sample: T cells isolated from PBMCs. The source of these receptors is a human donor in good health. The CDR3 runs from the conserved cysteine through the conserved F or W. D genes are given only for firm matches.

TRBJ1-1 | - | TRBV28 | CASSLWTDRNTEAFF
TRBJ2-1 | - | TRBV11-2 | CASSLDGLAASNEQFF
TRBJ1-3 | - | TRBV6-1 | CASQPPGSGNTIYF
TRBJ1-2 | - | TRBV10-3 | CAISGGDSGGYTF
TRBJ1-5 | - | TRBV6-5 | CASSLDRSNQPQHF
TRBJ2-1 | - | TRBV7-6 | CASSSVRGKIYNEQFF
TRBJ2-5 | TRBD2 | TRBV10-3 | CAISGSGSGETQYF
TRBJ1-2 | - | TRBV28 | CASSYHITGNYGYTF
TRBJ2-7 | TRBD2 | TRBV19 | CASSMWGGYEQYF
TRBJ2-5 | TRBD2 | TRBV5-1 | CASSLLLAGVQETQYF
TRBJ2-5 | - | TRBV7-8 | CASSLRGGGETFGRSQYF
TRBJ1-1 | - | TRBV7-9 | CASRPSGTLNTEAFF
TRBJ1-2 | - | TRBV27 | CASSLSGAGVYTF
TRBJ1-1 | - | TRBV27 | CASRPSSVLTEAFF
TRBJ1-1 | - | TRBV18 | CASSPIRGSGNTEAFF
TRBJ1-2 | TRBD1 | TRBV28 | CASRTGYGYTF
TRBJ2-2 | TRBD1 | TRBV5-6 | CASSLRQGRPGELFF
TRBJ2-7 | TRBD1 | TRBV5-1 | CASSLGTGGSYEQYF
TRBJ2-7 | - | TRBV29-1 | CSISDIYEQYF
TRBJ1-2 | - | TRBV27 | CASSFWGRDGYTF
TRBJ1-2 | TRBD1 | TRBV5-5 | CAERQGVYGYTF
TRBJ1-1 | - | TRBV7-3 | CASSLSGVTEAFF
TRBJ2-1 | - | TRBV5-1 | CASSLEGNEQFF
TRBJ2-1 | TRBD2 | TRBV5-6 | CASTRELAGGPLYNEQFF
TRBJ1-2 | TRBD1 | TRBV30 | CAWRPGQGFNYGYTF
TRBJ2-7 | TRBD1 | TRBV6-5 | CASSRDRDSYEQYF
TRBJ2-7 | - | TRBV5-6 | CASSLPPGASSSYEQYF
TRBJ2-5 | TRBD1 | TRBV28 | CASSPKGQHQETQYF
TRBJ1-2 | TRBD1 | TRBV4-1 | CASSRNEDRFYGYTF
TRBJ2-3 | - | TRBV28 | CASSPGARDEDTQYF
TRBJ2-7 | - | TRBV28 | CASSFPGDPYEQYF
TRBJ2-2 | - | TRBV11-3 | CASSPGAGAGSTGELFF
TRBJ2-7 | - | TRBV11-3 | CASSRRGDEQYF
TRBJ2-2 | TRBD2 | TRBV29-1 | CSVWAGREGTGELFF
TRBJ1-4 | - | TRBV6-5 | CASSLTRSTNEKLFF
TRBJ1-4 | TRBD1 | TRBV2 | CASTRQGLEKLFF
TRBJ2-3 | - | TRBV29-1 | CSVERQGTDTQYF
TRBJ1-1 | - | TRBV2 | CASRGGKDTEAFF
TRBJ1-1 | - | TRBV2 | CASSRGVNTEAFF
TRBJ2-7 | - | TRBV29-1 | CSVEVTPTYEQYF